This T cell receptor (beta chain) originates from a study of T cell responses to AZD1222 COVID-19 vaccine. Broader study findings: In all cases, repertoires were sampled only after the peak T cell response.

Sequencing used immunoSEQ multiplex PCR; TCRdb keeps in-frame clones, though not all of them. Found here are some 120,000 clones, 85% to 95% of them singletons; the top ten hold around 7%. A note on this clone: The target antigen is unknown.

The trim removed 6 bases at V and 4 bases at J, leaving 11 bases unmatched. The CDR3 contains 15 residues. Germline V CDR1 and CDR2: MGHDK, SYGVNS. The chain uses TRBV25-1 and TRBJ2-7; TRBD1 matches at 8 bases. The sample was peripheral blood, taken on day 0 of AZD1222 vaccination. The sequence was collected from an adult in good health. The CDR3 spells CASSDPRDRIYEQYF. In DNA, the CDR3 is TGTGCCAGCAGCGATCCACGGGACAGGATTTACGAGCAGTACTTC.